These 23 T cell receptor beta chains share one sample of origin, sequenced in a study of blood T cell repertoires in COVID-19. Sequenced by immunoSEQ multiplex PCR; TCRdb stores in-frame clones only, minus some. The table shows some 350,000 clones, with more than 85% occurring only once. Sample: PBMCs or T cells enriched from blood (not recorded which). The receptor set was obtained from a woman aged 25 to 45 who had recovered from COVID-19.

V and J are TRBV11-2 and TRBJ1-6; 7 bases are shared with TRBD1. Germline V gene sequence: CDR1 SGHAT, CDR2 FQNNGV. With V trimmed by 1 base and J by 8 bases, 5 bases remained unmatched. The CDR3 length is 15 residues. The CDR3, as DNA: TGTGCCAGCAGCTTAGTTGGGACAGAAGATTCACCCCTCCACTTT. It encodes CASSLVGTEDSPLHF.

The rearrangement uses TRBV5-4 and TRBJ2-1; 9 bases fit TRBD1. V gave up 1 base and J gave up 5 bases; unmatched junction bases: 4. Germline CDR1 reads SGHNT; CDR2 reads YYREEE (reference sequence). The CDR3 sequence is 15 residues long. The CDR3 protein is CASSLSGQGNNEQFF. CDR3 sequence (DNA): TGTGCCAGCAGCTTGTCAGGACAGGGGAACAATGAGCAGTTCTTC.

The chain has TRBV28 and TRBJ1-2; 10 bases agree with TRBD1. Per the germline V gene, CDR1 is MDHEN and CDR2 is SYDVKM. The CDR3 consists of 15 residues. V lost 4 bases, J lost 7 bases, and 9 bases stayed unmatched. The CDR3 nucleotides are TGTGCCAGCAGTTCGGACAGGGGGGGATGGTCTGGCTACACCTTC. As protein: CASSSDRGGWSGYTF.

This clone was seen only a few times. This chain links TRBV7-2 with TRBJ2-5; D perhaps matches TRBD2 (7 bases). The CDR3 is 14 residues long. V was shortened by 4 bases and J by 13 bases, with 22 bases between the two germline ends. CDR1 is SGHTA and CDR2 is FQGNSA in the germline V gene. Here the CDR3 reads CASSSRASGEGWYF. The CDR3 DNA sequence: TGTGCCAGCAGCTCGCGAGCCTCAGGGGAGGGATGGTACTTC. Drawing the rest from reference TRBV7-2 and TRBJ2-5, the complete variable domain is GAGVSQSPSNKVTEKGKDVELRCDPISGHTALYWYRQSLGQGLEFLIYFQGNSAPDKSGLPSDRFSAERTGGSVSTLTIQRTQQEDSAVYLCASSSRASGEGWYFGPGTRLLVL.

The V gene is TRBV2, the J gene TRBJ1-1; tentative D call: TRBD1 (5 bases). CDR1 and CDR2 from the germline V gene are SNHLY and FYNNEI. The V end lost 11 bases, the J end lost 5 bases, and 12 bases lay between the germline ends. The CDR3 is 11 amino acids. CDR3 amino acids: CASQGLTEAFF. CDR3 DNA sequence: TGTGCCTCTCAGGGATTAACTGAAGCTTTCTTT.

The rearrangement joins TRBV5-6 to TRBJ1-6, with D perhaps matching TRBD1 (5 bases). Germline values: CDR1 SGHDT, CDR2 YYEEEE. V lost 0 bases, J lost 10 bases, and 11 bases lay in between. The CDR3 runs 14 residues. The CDR3 DNA sequence: TGTGCCAGCAGCTTGGCTTCAGGGAAATCACCCCTCCACTTT. Its protein is CASSLASGKSPLHF.

This clone was seen a single time. The J gene is TRBJ1-2, the V gene TRBV28; TRBD1 matches at 7 bases. The CDR3 runs 15 residues. Germline loops: CDR1 MDHEN, CDR2 SYDVKM. V shed 4 bases, J shed 4 bases, and the junction held 9 bases outside the gene matches. The CDR3 here is CASSSPKGGVYGYTF. DNA for the CDR3: TGTGCCAGCAGTTCCCCGAAAGGGGGCGTCTATGGCTACACCTTC.

This chain links TRBV30 with TRBJ2-1; 7 bases agree with TRBD1. Trimming at V came to 0 bases and at J to 2 bases, leaving 4 bases not matched to a gene. Germline V gene data show CDR1 as GTSNPN and CDR2 as SVGIG (reference sequence). This CDR3 region has 15 residues. The CDR3, as DNA: TGTGCCTGGAGTGTAAGGGGGCCCCCCTACAATGAGCAGTTCTTC. Encoded protein: CAWSVRGPPYNEQFF.

The chain uses TRBV4-1 and TRBJ1-2; 9 bases are a match to TRBD1. Germline-derived CDR1 and CDR2 are MGHRA and YSYEKL. This CDR3 is 15 amino acids long. V dropped 1 base and J dropped 2; count of bases not matched to a gene: 2. CDR3 region: CASSQGDRVNYGYTF. The CDR3 coding sequence is TGCGCCAGCAGCCAAGGGGACAGGGTAAACTATGGCTACACCTTC.

The chain uses TRBV6-5 and TRBJ2-7; 7 bases are a match to TRBD2. Germline lookup yields CDR1 MNHEY and CDR2 SVGAGI. Trimming at V came to 0 bases and at J to 0 bases, leaving 2 bases not matched to a gene. There are 15 residues in the CDR3. The CDR3 nucleotides are TGTGCCAGCAGTTACTCCGGGGGGAGCTCCTACGAGCAGTACTTC. Its translation is CASSYSGGSSYEQYF.

The CDR3 DNA follows: TGTGCCAGCAGTACTGGGAGTATCTCCTACAATGAGCAGTTCTTC. Translated, it gives CASSTGSISYNEQFF. The rearrangement joins TRBV28 to TRBJ2-1; D might be TRBD2 (5 bases). V was cut by 5 bases and J by 0 bases, with 11 bases left in between. Germline V gene lookup returns CDR1 MDHEN and CDR2 SYDVKM. The CDR3 is made up of 15 amino acids. Full variable domain (outside the CDR3, taken from reference TRBV28 and TRBJ2-1): DVKVTQSSRYLVKRTGEKVFLECVQDMDHENMFWYRQDPGLGLRLIYFSYDVKMKEKGDIPEGYSVSREKKERFSLILESASTNQTSMYLCASSTGSISYNEQFFGPGTRLTVL.

This clone was observed a few times. This sequence joins TRBV5-5 and TRBJ2-2; D gene unclear. The CDR3 consists of 15 residues. Trimming shortened V by 1 base and J by 6 bases, and 13 bases separated the two germline ends. The germline CDR1 and CDR2 sequences are SGHKS and YYEKEE (reference sequence). CDR3 bases: TGTGCCAGCAGCTTGAGTAACAGTTATTCCGGGGAGCTGTTTTTT. It translates to CASSLSNSYSGELFF.

V is TRBV7-6 and J is TRBJ2-6; 7 bases agree with TRBD1. J gave up 1 base and V 5 bases, and 5 bases lay outside the gene matches. CDR3 length: 16 amino acids. Germline V CDR1 and CDR2: SGHVS, FNYEAQ. CDR3 protein: CASSTSTGSGANVLTF. CDR3 nucleotides: TGTGCCAGCAGCACCTCGACAGGGTCTGGGGCCAACGTCCTGACTTTC.

The gene calls are TRBV28 and TRBJ2-2; 11 positions agree with TRBD1. J lost 5 bases, V lost 5 bases, and 7 bases had no gene match. This CDR3 region has 16 residues. CDR1 and CDR2 from the germline V gene are MDHEN and SYDVKM. CDR3 coding DNA: TGTGCCAGCAGTAGGTGGGACAGGGGGGATACCGGGGAGCTGTTTTTT. Translating gives CASSRWDRGDTGELFF.

This clone was counted between two and nine times. CDR3 coding DNA: TGTGCCAGCAGCCAAGAGGAGACGGGAGGGGTTGAGCAGTTCTTC. It encodes CASSQEETGGVEQFF. J is TRBJ2-1 and V is TRBV4-2, with 8 bases matching TRBD2. Unmatched junction bases numbered 7, after V lost 0 bases and J lost 9 bases. The CDR3 sequence is 15 residues long. CDR1 and CDR2 from the germline V gene are LGHNA and YNFKEQ.

The chain links TRBV27 to TRBJ2-6; D may be TRBD2 (6 bases). Germline V gives CDR1 MNHEY, CDR2 SMNVEV (reference sequence). The V end was cut by 6 bases, the J end by 0 bases, with 15 bases between. This CDR3 contains 17 residues. The CDR3 DNA follows: TGTGCCAGCAGCCAATTGGGACTCCGCTCTGGGGCCAACGTCCTGACTTTC. Protein sequence: CASSQLGLRSGANVLTF.

This clone has only one observation. This chain joins TRBV13 and TRBJ2-1, with a weak D call TRBD1 (6 bases). The length of the CDR3 is 13 residues. The germline gives CDR1 PRHDT, CDR2 FYEKMQ (reference sequence). Trimming removed 4 bases from V and 15 bases from J, with 19 bases in between. CDR3 residues: CASSSSSDRFPFF. The CDR3 DNA follows: TGTGCCAGCAGCTCTTCTTCGGACAGATTTCCGTTCTTC.

This clone was recorded once. The chain recombines TRBV9 with TRBJ2-5, with TRBD1 identical over 9 bases. J gave up 0 bases and V 3 bases, and 3 bases lay outside the gene matches. The CDR3 runs to 15 residues. Germline V gives CDR1 SGDLS, CDR2 YYNGEE. The CDR3 region is CASSARDRDQETQYF. The DNA of the CDR3 is TGTGCCAGCAGCGCCCGGGACAGGGACCAAGAGACCCAGTACTTC.

J is TRBJ1-1 and V is TRBV5-1; maybe TRBD1 (6 bases). Germline CDR1 is SGHRS and CDR2 is YFSETQ. The CDR3 covers 17 residues. Trimming removed 0 bases from V and 0 bases from J, with 15 bases in between. The DNA of the CDR3 is TGCGCCAGCAGCTTGGCCGTTGGACAGCGCATGAACACTGAAGCTTTCTTT. Protein: CASSLAVGQRMNTEAFF.

This chain connects TRBV29-1 to TRBJ2-3, with a weak D call TRBD2 (6 bases). V lost 2 bases and J lost 0, with 12 bases in between. The germline CDR1 and CDR2 sequences are SQVTM and ANQGSEA. CDR3 length equals 15 residues. Written as DNA, the CDR3 is TGCAGCGTTGAAAGGCGGGGCCAAAGCACAGATACGCAGTATTTT. The encoded protein is CSVERRGQSTDTQYF.

The rearrangement joins TRBV27 to TRBJ2-3, with 9 bases that match TRBD2. CDR3 length equals 15 residues. Germline-derived CDR1 and CDR2 are MNHEY and SMNVEV (reference sequence). The ends lost 6 bases at V and 6 bases at J; junction bases unmatched: 10. The CDR3 region has the DNA TGTGCCAGCAGCCTTAGCGGGAGTGGTTTGGATACGCAGTATTTT. This translates into CASSLSGSGLDTQYF.

J is TRBJ2-1 and V is TRBV18, with TRBD2 matching over 9 bases. Germline V gives CDR1 KGHSH, CDR2 LQKENI. The CDR3 has 15 residues. Germline trimming cut 2 bases from V and 7 bases from J; bases unmatched to any gene: 6. In DNA, the CDR3 is TGTGCCAGCTCACCAGGAGCGGGAGGAATGAATGAGCAGTTCTTC. This codes for CASSPGAGGMNEQFF.

This clone was seen only a few times. The V gene is TRBV5-6, the J gene TRBJ2-7; D gene uncertain. The CDR3 runs to 13 residues. V lost 0 bases and J lost 5, with 9 bases in between. The germline V gene encodes CDR1 SGHDT and CDR2 YYEEEE. The CDR3 reads CASSLAPGDEQYF. The CDR3 DNA is TGTGCCAGCAGCTTGGCTCCGGGTGACGAGCAGTACTTC.